This passage covers 19 T cell receptor beta chains from one sample sequenced in a study of blood T cell repertoires in COVID-19. Data came from immunoSEQ multiplex PCR; TCRdb stores just in-frame clones and leaves some out. The data contain approximately 50,000 clones, about 87% of them singletons. Input material: peripheral blood. The source is a human donor in a cohort sampled during active COVID-19.

J is TRBJ2-7 and V is TRBV28; D not certain. Trimming took 6 bases from V and 8 from J, leaving 8 bases between them. This CDR3 is 10 amino acids long. CDR1 MDHEN and CDR2 SYDVKM come from the germline V gene. In nucleotides, the CDR3 is TGTGCCAGCAGCACCGACAAGCAGTACTTC. Its translation: CASSTDKQYF.

V is TRBV3-1 (or the pseudogene TRBV3-2) and J is TRBJ2-1, with 8 bases lining up with TRBD2. The CDR3 totals 17 residues. Germline V gene data show CDR1 as LGHDT and CDR2 as YNNKEL (reference sequence). J lost 4 bases, V lost 1 base, and 9 bases had no gene match. CDR3 protein: CASSQGLAGGPYNEQFF. CDR3 DNA: TGTGCCAGCAGCCAAGGGCTGGCGGGAGGACCGTACAATGAGCAGTTCTTC.

The V gene is TRBV5-6, the J gene TRBJ2-3; TRBD2 matches at 8 bases. Germline V gene sequence: CDR1 SGHDT, CDR2 YYEEEE. With 0 bases clipped from V and 4 bases from J, the junction kept 10 bases outside the gene matches. The CDR3 is 17 amino acids. CDR3 protein: CASSLGTVTSVADTQYF. CDR3 in DNA: TGTGCCAGCAGCTTGGGGACTGTGACTAGCGTGGCAGATACGCAGTATTTT.

This chain links TRBV9 with TRBJ1-2; 11 positions agree with TRBD1. V lost 2 bases to trimming and J lost 3 bases; unmatched junction nucleotides: 15. Looked up from germline, CDR1 is SGDLS and CDR2 is YYNGEE. This CDR3 region has 19 residues. CDR3 amino acids: CASSVPNSGTGGLDYGYTF. CDR3 in DNA: TGTGCCAGCAGCGTCCCCAACAGTGGGACAGGGGGACTTGACTATGGCTACACCTTC.

This chain connects TRBV6-2 or TRBV6-3 to TRBJ2-1, with 11 bases matching TRBD2. CDR1 is MNHEY and CDR2 is SVGEGT in the germline V gene. The CDR3 has 16 residues. The V and J ends lost 6 bases and 7 bases, in that order; junction bases with no gene match: 11. The CDR3: CASSLSSGRVRNEQFF. The CDR3 DNA is TGTGCCAGCAGCCTCAGTAGCGGGAGGGTCCGGAATGAGCAGTTCTTC.

The genes are TRBV7-8 and TRBJ1-1; a possible D gene is TRBD1 (6 bases). Trimming stripped 2 bases from V and 1 base from J, with 11 bases between. CDR3 length equals 15 residues. CDR1 is SGHVS and CDR2 is FQNEAQ in the germline V gene. The chain's CDR3 is CASSLRAGENTEAFF. CDR3 DNA: TGTGCCAGCAGCTTACGGGCAGGGGAGAACACTGAAGCTTTCTTT.

This chain links TRBV29-1 with TRBJ1-4; no definite D call. The CDR3 extends over 13 amino acids. V lost 4 bases, J lost 4 bases, and 10 bases lay in between. Germline V CDR1 and CDR2: SQVTM, ANQGSEA. CDR3 coding DNA: TGCAGCGTTGCGGGGAGACTTAATGAAAAACTGTTTTTT. Protein: CSVAGRLNEKLFF.

The chain has TRBV19 and TRBJ2-1; D is possibly TRBD2 (6 bases). V lost 7 bases and J 2 bases, leaving 15 bases between the germline ends. The CDR3 length is 15 residues. From germline, CDR1 is LNHDA and CDR2 SQIVND (reference sequence). The CDR3 loop is CASTLSGTTYNEQFF. For the CDR3, the DNA is TGTGCCAGTACCCTTAGCGGTACCACCTACAATGAGCAGTTCTTC.

The chain couples TRBV5-4 to TRBJ1-2, with 7 bases that match TRBD1. CDR3 size: 18 residues. With V trimmed by 3 bases and J by 0 bases, 14 bases remained unmatched. CDR1 SGHNT and CDR2 YYREEE come from the germline V gene (reference sequence). DNA of the CDR3: TGTGCCAGCAGCTCGCCGCGGGACAGTTTTAGGGCTAACTATGGCTACACCTTC. This codes for CASSSPRDSFRANYGYTF.

The rearrangement uses TRBV25-1 and TRBJ1-1; tentative D call: TRBD1 (5 bases). The CDR3 is 13 amino acids. The germline V gene has CDR1 MGHDK and CDR2 SYGVNS. V was trimmed by 4 bases and J by 1 base, leaving 7 bases between them. CDR3 loop: CASSATANTEAFF. In DNA form, the CDR3 reads TGTGCCAGCAGTGCGACAGCGAACACTGAAGCTTTCTTT.

V usage is TRBV15 and J usage is TRBJ2-1; 9 bases fit TRBD2. Germline CDR1 is LNHNV and CDR2 is YYDKDF (reference sequence). Losses at the gene ends were 3 bases for V and 9 bases for J; bases not matched to a gene: 9. The CDR3 extends over 15 amino acids. The CDR3 here is CATSRETSGVREQFF. The CDR3 DNA reads as TGTGCCACCAGCAGGGAGACTAGCGGTGTTCGTGAGCAGTTCTTC.

The chain is built from TRBV7-3 and TRBJ2-5, with D tentatively TRBD2 (5 bases). With 1 base removed from V and 4 bases from J, the gap between germline ends came to 13 bases. The germline V gene encodes CDR1 SGHTA and CDR2 FQGTGA. The CDR3 totals 15 residues. This CDR3 is CASSLKYAGGETQYF. The CDR3 nucleotides read TGTGCCAGCAGCTTAAAGTACGCGGGTGGAGAGACCCAGTACTTC.

The V and J genes are TRBV27 and TRBJ1-5, with 8 bases aligning to TRBD1. V was pared by 5 bases and J by 5 bases, with 11 bases of the junction left unmatched. The CDR3 is 16 residues long. Per germline, CDR1 MNHEY and CDR2 SMNVEV (reference sequence). The CDR3, as DNA: TGTGCCAGCAGTCCCTACAGTCAGGGGGCTCATCAGCCCCAGCATTTT. Its protein product is CASSPYSQGAHQPQHF.

This rearrangement joins TRBV5-6 to TRBJ2-1; a possible D gene is TRBD2 (6 bases). The V gene's germline CDR1 is SGHDT and CDR2 YYEEEE. The V and J ends lost 1 base and 4 bases respectively, with 18 bases between them. The CDR3 extends over 17 amino acids. The CDR3, as DNA: TGTGCCAGCAGCTTGCAAATCGGGAGAGAGGCGTACAATGAGCAGTTCTTC. Translation gives CASSLQIGREAYNEQFF.

The table lists this clone with a count of one. The junction shows a germline mismatch at one end, possibly a read error. CDR3 sequence: CASTKLAGVPPSSEQYF. The CDR3 bases are TGCGCCAGCACCAAACTAGCGGGAGTCCCCCCCTCCTCCGAGCAGTACTTC. V is TRBV4-1 and J is TRBJ2-7, with 11 bases identical to TRBD2. CDR3 length: 17 amino acids. Germline CDR1 and CDR2: MGHRA and YSYEKL.

V is TRBV6-2 or TRBV6-3 and J is TRBJ2-1; 9 positions agree with TRBD2. The CDR3 is made up of 14 amino acids. Germline V lookup: CDR1 MNHEY, CDR2 SVGEGT. Unmatched junction bases numbered 3, after V lost 1 base and J lost 8 bases. DNA for the CDR3: TGTGCCAGCAGTTACTTTCGGACTAGCGATGAGCAGTTCTTC. It is translated as CASSYFRTSDEQFF.

The gene calls are TRBV5-6 and TRBJ2-5; a possible D gene is TRBD2 (6 bases). Germline V CDR1 and CDR2: SGHDT, YYEEEE. The CDR3 covers 15 residues. Trimming took 4 bases from V and 2 from J, leaving 15 bases between them. The DNA of the CDR3 is TGTGCCAGCAGCCCCCCCGCGGGGTATCAAGAGACCCAGTACTTC. Translating it yields CASSPPAGYQETQYF.

In the case of this clone: At one boundary the junction diverges from the germline segment, which might be a read error. The rearrangement uses TRBV7-6 and TRBJ2-7; possible D gene TRBD2, 6 bases. CDR1 and CDR2 (germline): SGHVS, FNYEAQ. This CDR3 spans 15 amino acids. For the CDR3, the DNA is TGTGCCAGCAGCTTAGGAGTCGGGAGCTCCCACGAGCAGTACTTC. Translated, it gives CASSLGVGSSHEQYF. The full variable domain, its missing parts supplied by reference TRBV7-6 and TRBJ2-7, is GAGVSQSPRYKVTKRGQDVALRCDPISGHVSLYWYRQALGQGPEFLTYFNYEAQQDKSGLPNDRFSAERPEGSISTLTIQRTEQRDSAMYRCASSLGVGSSHEQYFGPGTRLTVT.

The J gene is TRBJ1-4, the V gene TRBV20-1; D is ambiguous. The germline V gene has CDR1 DFQATT and CDR2 SNEGSKA (reference sequence). This CDR3 has 11 amino acids. V was shortened by 2 bases and J by 8 bases, with 6 bases between the two germline ends. In DNA, the CDR3 is TGCAGTGCTAGAATCGGGGAAAAACTGTTTTTT. It specifies CSARIGEKLFF.